These T cell receptor beta chains were read from a single sample in a study of Graves' ophthalmopathy and Graves' hyperthyroidism. TCRdb used MiXCR to reprocess the multiplex PCR reads, holding one entry per CDR3 protein. Here the sample spans roughly 480,000 distinct CDR3 sequences, roughly 14% being singletons. Sequenced sample: blood. The receptors come from a woman aged 25 to 39 with Graves' ophthalmopathy. Each CDR3 is given with its conserved first and last residue. A D gene is named only where the DNA matches it firmly. Some rows mark clone size as missing; the rest say once, few, many or name a class of expanded clone.

abundance | d_gene | j_gene | v_gene | CDR3aa
many | . | TRBJ1-6 | TRBV27 | CASSSAGTPSPLHF
many | . | TRBJ1-5 | TRBV20-1 | CSARDPRYSNQPQHF
many | . | TRBJ1-1 | TRBV7-8 | CASSTPGGDMNTEAFF
many | . | TRBJ2-4 | TRBV6-1 | CASTDTLGAKNIQYF
few | . | TRBJ2-7 | TRBV30 | CAGDVGNEQYF
many | . | TRBJ1-1 | TRBV12-3/TRBV12-4 | CASSLASSNTEAFF
many | . | TRBJ2-5 | TRBV6-1 | CASIIWTSSPKETQYF
many | . | TRBJ1-5 | TRBV3-1 | CASSQDPGYQPQHF
many | . | TRBJ2-4 | TRBV7-2 | CASSLEGGKKNIQYF
many | TRBD2 | TRBJ2-5 | TRBV10-3 | CAISEPSGRHPKETQYF
many | . | TRBJ1-6 | TRBV27 | CASSRISSPLHF
. | TRBD1 | TRBJ2-7 | TRBV2 | CASSVSQGAYEQYF
. | . | TRBJ1-3 | TRBV13 | CASSAALISSSGNTIYF
. | . | TRBJ1-1 | TRBV6-1 | CASRTDRFTEAFF
many | . | TRBJ2-5 | TRBV20-1 | CSARQVLQETQYF
many | TRBD1 | TRBJ1-4 | TRBV20-1 | CSARAYRGATNEKLFF
few | . | TRBJ2-1 | TRBV6-1 | CASATGTYNEQFF
many | . | TRBJ1-5 | TRBV28 | CASSQGREHQPQHF
few | TRBD1 | TRBJ1-2 | TRBV19 | CASSHRQGNGYTF
many | TRBD2 | TRBJ2-7 | TRBV24-1 | CATSWILAGDSIYEQYF
. | . | TRBJ2-5 | TRBV3-1 | CASSQGAGWETQYF
many | TRBD1 | TRBJ1-6 | TRBV11-2 | CASSSTGGTGDSPLHF
. | . | TRBJ1-2 | TRBV7-2 | CASSPTDSWNYGYTF
few | . | TRBJ2-7 | TRBV28 | CASSPAVDFYYEQYF